Below, 20 T cell receptor beta chains from the same sample are listed, as sequenced in a study of cytomegalovirus exposure and HLA in healthy donors. The study ran its PCR with 60 Vbeta and 13 Jbeta primers. Assay used: immunoSEQ multiplex PCR; TCRdb lists only in-frame clones, some missing. Of about 130,000 clones listed, around three quarters are singletons. Source material: PBMCs. These receptors were taken from a woman in her sixties or seventies in good health and CMV-seropositive.

This clone occurred a few times. The V gene is TRBV27, the J gene TRBJ1-2; D is unclear. This CDR3 spans 13 amino acids. CDR1 MNHEY and CDR2 SMNVEV come from the germline V gene (reference sequence). V was trimmed by 2 bases and J by 4 bases, leaving 8 bases between them. The CDR3 DNA sequence: TGTGCCAGCAGTTTAACGGGAGTCTATGGCTACACCTTC. Translation gives CASSLTGVYGYTF.

V usage is TRBV5-6 and J usage is TRBJ2-3; 12 bases are a match to TRBD2. V lost 3 bases to trimming and J lost 2 bases; unmatched junction nucleotides: 7. The CDR3 contains 17 residues. Per the germline V gene, CDR1 is SGHDT and CDR2 is YYEEEE. CDR3 in amino acids: CASSSGLAGTTTDTQYF. As DNA, the CDR3 is TGTGCCAGCAGCTCCGGACTAGCGGGGACCACCACAGATACGCAGTATTTT.

The J gene is TRBJ1-1, the V gene TRBV7-2; D is unclear. This CDR3 is built from 14 residues. Germline CDR1 is SGHTA and CDR2 is FQGNSA. Trimming removed 3 bases from V and 1 base from J, with 9 bases in between. CDR3 amino acids: CASSFLARNTEAFF. CDR3 in DNA: TGTGCCAGCAGCTTCTTGGCCAGGAACACTGAAGCTTTCTTT.

The chain links TRBV7-3 to TRBJ2-2, with D perhaps TRBD2 (7 bases). CDR1 is SGHTA, CDR2 FQGTGA, per germline. This CDR3 contains 16 residues. Trimming stripped 5 bases from V and 2 bases from J, with 15 bases between. The DNA of the CDR3 is TGTGCCAGCAGCCCCCTGGGGGGGCGTAACACCGGGGAGCTGTTTTTT. It codes for CASSPLGGRNTGELFF.

This clone was recorded only once. The chain combines TRBV6-5 with TRBJ2-5, with D possibly TRBD2 on 5 matching bases. Germline CDR1 and CDR2: MNHEY and SVGAGI. CDR3 length equals 16 residues. V was cut by 0 bases and J by 5 bases, with 16 bases left in between. The CDR3 here is CASSYSSGSLRETQYF. The CDR3 DNA is TGTGCCAGCAGTTACTCGAGCGGCAGTCTTCGGGAGACCCAGTACTTC.

This chain joins TRBV7-8 and TRBJ2-6; a possible D gene is TRBD1 (6 bases). Between the trimmed V and J ends, which lost 1 base and 4 bases, there was a span of 17 bases. The CDR3 is 18 amino acids. Per the germline V gene, CDR1 is SGHVS and CDR2 is FQNEAQ. In nucleotides, the CDR3 is TGTGCCAGCAGCTTAGAAGGGCAGGGGTCTACGGGGGCCAACGTCCTGACTTTC. Protein: CASSLEGQGSTGANVLTF.

This clone was counted between two and nine times. The chain combines TRBV11-3 with TRBJ2-1, with 9 nucleotides matching TRBD2. The germline V gene encodes CDR1 SGHNT and CDR2 YENEEA. J gave up 0 bases and V 4 bases, and 7 bases lay outside the gene matches. The CDR3 loop spans 17 amino acids. CDR3 amino acids: CASSSHYSGSSYNEQFF. CDR3 sequence (DNA): TGTGCCAGCAGCTCCCATTATAGCGGGAGCTCCTACAATGAGCAGTTCTTC.

This clone was seen only a few times. The chain combines TRBV7-8 with TRBJ2-7, with D possibly TRBD2 on 5 matching bases. V was pared by 1 base and J by 1 base, with 14 bases between. The CDR3 has 16 residues. The germline gives CDR1 SGHVS, CDR2 FQNEAQ. The CDR3, as DNA: TGTGCCAGCAGCTTAGGAGGAGGTTACGGATCCTACGAGCAGTACTTC. Its protein product is CASSLGGGYGSYEQYF. The variable domain in full, completed from reference TRBV7-8 and TRBJ2-7, reads GAGVSQSPRYKVAKRGQDVALRCDPISGHVSLFWYQQALGQGPEFLTYFQNEAQLDKSGLPSDRFFAERPEGSVSTLKIQRTQQEDSAVYLCASSLGGGYGSYEQYFGPGTRLTVT.

The chain combines TRBV19 with TRBJ2-1; 11 positions agree with TRBD1. The junction had 4 bases not matched to a gene; V was cut back by 5 bases and J by 10 bases. The germline gives CDR1 LNHDA, CDR2 SQIVND (reference sequence). This CDR3 comprises 13 residues. CDR3 residues: CASSDWTGGEQFF. The CDR3 region has the DNA TGTGCCAGTAGTGACTGGACAGGGGGCGAGCAGTTCTTC.

This clone was detected only once. The chain is built from TRBV7-3 and TRBJ2-1; 8 bases fit TRBD2. This CDR3 has 14 residues. Germline V CDR1 and CDR2: SGHTA, FQGTGA. With 4 bases clipped from V and 7 bases from J, the junction kept 6 bases outside the gene matches. The CDR3 DNA reads TGTGCCAGCAGCTCCGGACTAGCCGAAAATGAGCAGTTCTTC. As protein: CASSSGLAENEQFF. Supplemented by reference TRBV7-3 and TRBJ2-1, the full variable domain reads GAGVSQTPSNKVTEKGKYVELRCDPISGHTALYWYRQSLGQGPEFLIYFQGTGAADDSGLPNDRFFAVRPEGSVSTLKIQRTERGDSAVYLCASSSGLAENEQFFGPGTRLTVL.

V usage is TRBV28 and J usage is TRBJ1-6; 9 positions match TRBD1. CDR3 size: 16 residues. The V gene end was trimmed by 5 bases and the J gene end by 7 bases; junction bases not matched to a gene: 9. Per the germline V gene, CDR1 is MDHEN and CDR2 is SYDVKM. This chain's CDR3 is CASSTGGSSKNSPLHF. For the CDR3, the DNA is TGTGCCAGCAGTACAGGGGGCTCCAGTAAAAATTCACCCCTCCACTTT.

This clone was picked up one time. The chain couples TRBV9 to TRBJ1-4; no clear D gene. Trimming took off 4 bases at V and 5 bases at J, with 15 bases between the two ends. The CDR3 loop spans 15 amino acids. The V gene's germline CDR1 is SGDLS and CDR2 YYNGEE. In nucleotides, the CDR3 is TGTGCCAGCAGCTTGGCGGCGGCAGCCAATGAAAAACTGTTTTTT. The encoded protein is CASSLAAAANEKLFF.

The chain has TRBV7-8 and TRBJ2-7; TRBD1 might be the D (5 bases). The CDR3 loop spans 14 amino acids. Trimming took off 1 base at V and 5 bases at J, with 12 bases between the two ends. Germline V lookup: CDR1 SGHVS, CDR2 FQNEAQ. CDR3 sequence: CASSLVGLGDEQYF. The CDR3 region has the DNA TGTGCCAGCAGCTTAGTAGGGTTAGGGGACGAGCAGTACTTC.

This clone was found a few times. This chain joins TRBV10-2 and TRBJ1-3; 7 positions match TRBD1. The germline V gene has CDR1 WSHSY and CDR2 SAAADI. The CDR3 totals 15 residues. With V trimmed by 0 bases and J by 4 bases, 3 bases remained unmatched. CDR3 sequence (DNA): TGCGCCAGCAGTGAGTCTGAGACAGGGGGAAACACCATATATTTT. Protein product: CASSESETGGNTIYF.

This clone appeared a single time. J is TRBJ1-5 and V is TRBV19, with TRBD1 matching 7 bases. V was clipped by 3 bases and J by 4 bases; unmatched bases: 9. This CDR3 is built from 16 residues. Germline V gives CDR1 LNHDA, CDR2 SQIVND (reference sequence). The DNA of the CDR3 is TGTGCCAGTAGTATTTGGGCCAGGGGGATTAATCAGCCCCAGCATTTT. Residues: CASSIWARGINQPQHF.

The gene calls are TRBV28 and TRBJ2-7, with TRBD2 identical over 11 bases. The CDR3 loop spans 15 amino acids. Trimming removed 6 bases from V and 2 bases from J; junction bases left unmatched: 6. Germline V gives CDR1 MDHEN, CDR2 SYDVKM. The CDR3 DNA follows: TGTGCCAGCAGCCGCGGGACTAGCGGAACCTACGAGCAGTACTTC. Translated, it gives CASSRGTSGTYEQYF. The variable domain in full, completed from reference TRBV28 and TRBJ2-7, reads DVKVTQSSRYLVKRTGEKVFLECVQDMDHENMFWYRQDPGLGLRLIYFSYDVKMKEKGDIPEGYSVSREKKERFSLILESASTNQTSMYLCASSRGTSGTYEQYFGPGTRLTVT.

The chain has TRBV5-8 and TRBJ2-3; D gene uncertain. Between the trimmed V and J ends, which lost 0 bases and 2 bases, there was a span of 4 bases. Germline lookup yields CDR1 SGHTS and CDR2 YDEGEE. The CDR3 is made up of 13 amino acids. CDR3 DNA: TGTGCCAGCAGCTTGGACACCACAGATACGCAGTATTTT. Translated, it gives CASSLDTTDTQYF.

The chain has TRBV2 and TRBJ1-4; 8 bases match TRBD1. CDR3 length: 17 residues. The V gene's germline CDR1 is SNHLY and CDR2 FYNNEI. With 7 bases clipped from V and 7 bases from J, the junction kept 17 bases outside the gene matches. As DNA, the CDR3 is TGTGCCAGCACCCCCGGGACAGGTGGTCCTGGGGTTGAAAAACTGTTTTTT. Protein sequence: CASTPGTGGPGVEKLFF.

This clone was seen only a few times. CDR3 sequence reads: CASSSGWRVYSYEQYF. The CDR3 nucleotides read TGTGCCAGCAGCTCCGGGTGGCGGGTCTACTCCTACGAGCAGTACTTC. The V call is TRBV7-4, the J call TRBJ2-7; TRBD2 is a possible D gene (5 bases). This CDR3 has 16 residues. V lost 4 bases to trimming and J lost 0 bases, with 16 bases between them. In germline, CDR1 is SGHVT, CDR2 SQSDAQ.

This chain links TRBV10-3 with TRBJ2-5; D is possibly TRBD1 (7 bases). The J call may be in error: the DNA end matches TRBJ2-7 better. The CDR3 length is 11 residues. CDR1 ENHRY and CDR2 SYGVKD come from the germline V gene. CDR3 protein: CAAQGGYEQYF. CDR3 nucleotides: TGTGCCGCCCAGGGGGGCTACGAGCAGTACTTC.